This TCR beta chain was recovered during a study of blood T cell repertoires in COVID-19. In the study overall: Both acute and convalescent COVID-19 samples were obtained from the United States, Italy and Spain.

Living in about 25 US areas, the participants were between roughly 18 and 90 years of age. Which cohort a participant joined came from the clinical history participants gave. Original processing methods: By means of reference gene primer amplification, nucleated cell counts were estimated. TCRdb's copy holds only in-frame clones and misses some; the assay was immunoSEQ multiplex PCR. The V and J calls and clone size are taken from that table; D and trimming were inferred from the DNA. The sample holds fewer than 250,000 clones; about 83% are singletons and the top ten take approximately 2%. Germline-derived CDR1 and CDR2 are SGHTA and FQGNSA. This CDR3 region has 17 residues. Trimming at V came to 0 bases and at J to 1 base, leaving 6 bases not matched to a gene.

The clonotype originates from a woman between 45 and 60 years old who had recovered from COVID-19. The rearrangement joins TRBV7-2 to TRBJ1-1; 9 nucleotides align to TRBD1. The sample was PBMCs or T cells enriched from blood (not recorded which). CDR3 sequence reads: CASSLAQGAFQNTEAFF. DNA for the CDR3: TGTGCCAGCAGCTTAGCACAGGGGGCCTTTCAGAACACTGAAGCTTTCTTT. Together with reference TRBV7-2 and TRBJ1-1, the CDR3 gives the full variable domain: GAGVSQSPSNKVTEKGKDVELRCDPISGHTALYWYRQSLGQGLEFLIYFQGNSAPDKSGLPSDRFSAERTGGSVSTLTIQRTQQEDSAVYLCASSLAQGAFQNTEAFFGQGTRLTVV.